A selection of T cell receptor beta chains follows, all from one sample in a study of blood T cells in healthy people across ages. TCRdb used MiXCR to reprocess the 5' RACE reads, holding one entry per CDR3 protein. The sample holds some 1.6 million distinct CDR3 sequences; about 31% are singletons and the top ten take about 11%. Sample: blood. The receptors were sampled from a woman aged 25 to 45 in good health. Both conserved end residues are part of each CDR3. D genes are given only for firm matches. The listing skips clone size in some rows; elsewhere it reads once, few, many or a size class.

d_gene	v_gene	j_gene	abundance	CDR3nt	CDR3aa
NA	TRBV20-1	TRBJ1-1	few	TGCAGTGCTAGAGATATTCCATCCGCAGGGAAGGAACCTGAAGCTTTCTTT	CSARDIPSAGKEPEAFF
NA	TRBV27	TRBJ1-2	NA	TGTGCCAGCCGGAGGGCCTCAGACTATGGCTACACCTTC	CASRRASDYGYTF
NA	TRBV4-2	TRBJ2-4	few	TGTACCAGCAGCCAAGGGGAGACAGCCAAAAACATTCAGTACTTC	CTSSQGETAKNIQYF
NA	TRBV28	TRBJ1-2	NA	TGTGCCAGCAGTTTGTACTCGGGGCCTGGCTACACCTTC	CASSLYSGPGYTF
NA	TRBV20-1	TRBJ2-3	many	TGCAGTGCTAGCGGGGGCGGCACAGATACGCAGTATTTT	CSASGGGTDTQYF
NA	TRBV6-1	TRBJ1-2	NA	TGTGCCAGCACCGAAGGGCAGGGCTTCTATGGCTACACCTTC	CASTEGQGFYGYTF
NA	TRBV20-1	TRBJ1-1	NA	TGCAGTGCTTCCAAGTTCATGAACACTGAGGCTTTCTTT	CSASKFMNTEAFF
TRBD2	TRBV2	TRBJ2-5	NA	TGTGCCAGCATTCGGGAGGGCCCCGGAGGGACCCAGTACTTC	CASIREGPGGTQYF
NA	TRBV20-1	TRBJ2-7	NA	TGCAGTGCTAACCCGACCCAGGGATGGGTCTACGAGCAGTACTTC	CSANPTQGWVYEQYF
NA	TRBV9	TRBJ1-3	NA	TGTGCCAGCAGCGTCCACAGCTCTGGAAACACCATATATTTT	CASSVHSSGNTIYF
NA	TRBV6-6	TRBJ2-3	NA	TGTGCCAGCAGGTCCCGGGGGACAGGCACAGATACGCAGTATTTT	CASRSRGTGTDTQYF
NA	TRBV7-9	TRBJ1-1	NA	TGTGCCAGCAGCGCCGACAGCCAGAACACTGAAGCTTTCTTT	CASSADSQNTEAFF
TRBD2	TRBV25-1	TRBJ2-1	few	TGTGCCAGCATGCCCGGGGGGGATTATGAGCAGTTCTTC	CASMPGGDYEQFF
NA	TRBV29-1	TRBJ2-3	many	TGCAGCTCGGAGGGGCGGGATGGAAAAGACACAGATACGCAGTATTTT	CSSEGRDGKDTDTQYF
NA	TRBV7-2	TRBJ1-6	NA	TGTGCCAGCAGCTTGCGTGGTCGGGCGAATTCGCCCCTCCACTTT	CASSLRGRANSPLHF
NA	TRBV3-1	TRBJ2-6	NA	TGTGCCAGCAGCCTATCTCGGCCAGCTGGGGCCAACGTCCTGACTTTC	CASSLSRPAGANVLTF
TRBD2	TRBV27	TRBJ2-3	NA	TGTGCCAGCAAAGCCGGACTAGCGGGAGCAGATACGCAGTATTTT	CASKAGLAGADTQYF
TRBD2	TRBV15	TRBJ2-1	few	TGTGCCACCAGCCGCGGACTAGTCGGGAATGAGCAGTTCTTC	CATSRGLVGNEQFF
NA	TRBV20-1	TRBJ2-5	NA	TGCAGTGCTAGAGATCCCAATCCGGGACCCGGTGGGGAGACCCAGTACTTC	CSARDPNPGPGGETQYF
NA	TRBV2	TRBJ2-3	NA	TGTGCCAGCAGCGAACTATCGGGATTCCCTAGCACAGATACGCAGTATTTT	CASSELSGFPSTDTQYF
NA	TRBV6-1	TRBJ2-7	few	TGTGCCAGCAGGCATCCCCACTCCTACGAGCAGTACTTC	CASRHPHSYEQYF
NA	TRBV5-1	TRBJ1-5	NA	TGCGCCAGCAGCTTGGAAGGAGACTTTAGCAATCAGCCCCAGCATTTT	CASSLEGDFSNQPQHF
NA	TRBV12-3/TRBV12-4	TRBJ2-1	NA	TGTGCCACCAGCTCTGGGGGGAGCGGCTTTAATGAGCAGTTCTTC	CATSSGGSGFNEQFF
NA	TRBV12-3/TRBV12-4	TRBJ1-1	few	TGTGCCAGCAGTCCGGGATATAACACTGAAGCTTTCTTT	CASSPGYNTEAFF
NA	TRBV29-1	TRBJ2-1	many	TGCAGCGGTACGGGGGTTCGTGAGCAGTTCTTC	CSGTGVREQFF
TRBD1	TRBV7-6	TRBJ2-5	NA	TGTGCCAGCAGCTACTACATTGGGACAGGGGGCGAAGAGACCCAGTACTTC	CASSYYIGTGGEETQYF
TRBD1	TRBV7-9	TRBJ2-1	few	TGTGCCAGCAGCTCCGGGACAGGAGATGCCAATGAGCAGTTCTTC	CASSSGTGDANEQFF
TRBD1	TRBV4-1	TRBJ1-6	few	TGCGCCAGCAGCCAGCCCGGGACAGGAGATTCACCCCTCCACTTT	CASSQPGTGDSPLHF
NA	TRBV28	TRBJ2-5	few	TGTGCCAGCAGTTTATCGGAAGAGGCGGCGGAGACCCAGTACTTC	CASSLSEEAAETQYF
NA	TRBV28	TRBJ2-5	NA	TGTGCCAGCAGTGCCACGGGTTTGGAAGGAGAGACCCAGTACTTC	CASSATGLEGETQYF
TRBD2	TRBV5-1	TRBJ2-5	NA	TGCGCCAGCGCCGGGACTAGCGAAGAGACCCAGTACTTC	CASAGTSEETQYF
TRBD1	TRBV6-1	TRBJ2-7	many	TGTGCCAGCAGTCCTAACCGGGACAGCCACTTCCCCTCCTACGAGCAGTACTTC	CASSPNRDSHFPSYEQYF
NA	TRBV12-5	TRBJ2-1	NA	TGTGCTAGTGGTTTACAGGGGGGGAACTACAATGAGCAGTTCTTC	CASGLQGGNYNEQFF
TRBD2	TRBV3-1	TRBJ2-1	few	TGTGCCAGCAGCCTCCTAGCGGGGGAGGATGAGCAGTTCTTC	CASSLLAGEDEQFF
NA	TRBV20-1	TRBJ1-5	few	TGCAGTGCCCTGGACCGTAAAAATCAGCCCCAGCATTTT	CSALDRKNQPQHF
TRBD2	TRBV7-3	TRBJ2-1	many	TGTGCCAGCAGCTCCACTAGCGGGGGGTCCTACAATGAGCAGTTCTTC	CASSSTSGGSYNEQFF
TRBD1	TRBV12-3/TRBV12-4	TRBJ2-4	few	TGTGCCAGCAGTCCGACCCGACAGGGGGGAGCCAAAAGCATTCAGTACTTC	CASSPTRQGGAKSIQYF
NA	TRBV3-1	TRBJ2-1	once	TGTACCAGCAACCAATCGGGGGACAATGAGCAGTTCTTC	CTSNQSGDNEQFF
TRBD1	TRBV20-1	TRBJ2-7	NA	TGCAGTGCTGGGGCGACAGGGTCCACCTACGAGCAGTACTTC	CSAGATGSTYEQYF
NA	TRBV24-1	TRBJ2-2	NA	TGTGCCACCAGTGGAACAGGCTTGAACACCGGGGAGCTGTTTTTT	CATSGTGLNTGELFF
NA	TRBV5-5	TRBJ2-3	NA	TGTGCCAGCAGCTTGAGGGGTTTGTGGACAGATACGCAGTATTTT	CASSLRGLWTDTQYF
NA	TRBV4-2	TRBJ2-5	NA	TGTGCCAGCAGCCAACCAGGGGCCTACCGAGAGACCCAGTACTTC	CASSQPGAYRETQYF
TRBD2	TRBV5-1	TRBJ2-3	NA	TGTGCCAGCAGCTTAGGCGGCCTAGCGGGGAGCACAGATACGCAGTATTTT	CASSLGGLAGSTDTQYF
NA	TRBV7-2	TRBJ2-1	NA	TGTGCCAGCAGAAAGTCGCGGGACAACAATGGGCAGTTCTTC	CASRKSRDNNGQFF
TRBD2	TRBV7-8	TRBJ2-1	NA	TGTGCCAGCAGATCCCCGCGGCTAGCGGGAGAAAGGGGGAATGAGCAGTTCTTC	CASRSPRLAGERGNEQFF
TRBD2	TRBV3-1	TRBJ2-7	NA	TGTGCCAGCAGCTTCCGACTAGCGGTCTCCTACGAGCAGTACTTC	CASSFRLAVSYEQYF
TRBD2	TRBV6-6	TRBJ2-7	few	TGTGCCAGCAGTTACCCAGTCGGTAGCGGGGCCTACGAGCAGTACTTC	CASSYPVGSGAYEQYF
NA	TRBV6-2/TRBV6-3	TRBJ1-5	few	TGTGCCAGCACTAGGGGAAGTCAGCCCCAGCATTTT	CASTRGSQPQHF
TRBD2	TRBV9	TRBJ2-1	few	TGTGCCAGCAGCGTGGGGACTAGTGATGCCAATGAGCAGTTCTTC	CASSVGTSDANEQFF
NA	TRBV6-1	TRBJ2-3	NA	TGTGCCAGCAGTGAGGCGCACTCAGATACGCAGTATTTT	CASSEAHSDTQYF
TRBD1	TRBV20-1	TRBJ1-5	NA	TGCAGTGCCCAGGGGGCCATCAATCAGCCCCAGCATTTT	CSAQGAINQPQHF